The rows below give T cell receptor beta chains drawn from one sample of a study of T cells in Graves' hyperthyroidism and ophthalmopathy. TCRdb itself ran the multiplex PCR reads through MiXCR, one entry per CDR3 protein. Found here are around 700,000 distinct CDR3 sequences, roughly a third of them singletons; the top ten hold more than 25%. Sequencing was carried out using blood. The receptors stem from a middle-aged woman with Graves' hyperthyroidism. Each CDR3 is given without its conserved first and last residue.

v_call: TRBV25-1
cdr3_aa: ASSVQVGGPGANVLT

v_call: TRBV19
cdr3_aa: ASSTSASTDTQY

v_call: TRBV7-2
cdr3_aa: ASSLVGGRVEQY

v_call: TRBV5-1
cdr3_aa: ASSLGGLASAEQY

v_call: TRBV2
cdr3_aa: ASSDAGGGFNSPLH

v_call: TRBV19
cdr3_aa: ASSIDRGDTIY

v_call: TRBV13
cdr3_aa: ASSTRHRNTEAF

v_call: TRBV7-2
cdr3_aa: ASSLIRGEPTEAF

v_call: TRBV29-1
cdr3_aa: SAMGQGRNQPQH

v_call: TRBV7-2
cdr3_aa: ANSWDTFSNQPQH

v_call: TRBV28
cdr3_aa: ASIPVTSESYEQY

v_call: TRBV29-1
cdr3_aa: SVVDHLQHEQY

v_call: TRBV7-9
cdr3_aa: ASSPRGLLDSPLH

v_call: TRBV2
cdr3_aa: ASSEKGQGRYTEAF

v_call: TRBV14
cdr3_aa: ASSGVRSDRGFYEQY

v_call: TRBV7-8
cdr3_aa: ATQKGTQY

v_call: TRBV2
cdr3_aa: AGLLGGGQETQY

v_call: TRBV9
cdr3_aa: AISVGRQDNSPLH

v_call: TRBV12-3/TRBV12-4
cdr3_aa: ASSITQPQH

v_call: TRBV12-3/TRBV12-4
cdr3_aa: ASSFTGQSEAF

v_call: TRBV29-1
cdr3_aa: SVPVTSRAETQY

v_call: TRBV14
cdr3_aa: ASSQARGTGELF

v_call: TRBV6-5
cdr3_aa: ASSRDLNTEAF

v_call: TRBV27
cdr3_aa: ASSLSGRSQLSYEQY

v_call: TRBV13
cdr3_aa: ASSRGGLRTEAF

v_call: TRBV12-3/TRBV12-4
cdr3_aa: ASSGTRTAF

v_call: TRBV9
cdr3_aa: ASSVDSLVGAEQY

v_call: TRBV7-9
cdr3_aa: ASSSGTLSYGYT

v_call: TRBV6-5
cdr3_aa: ASSYGPAAYYGYT

v_call: TRBV6-1
cdr3_aa: ASSPLGLEEKLF

v_call: TRBV7-2
cdr3_aa: ASSSTGTESLFLSSYEQY

v_call: TRBV7-2
cdr3_aa: ASSFPGRAGQETQY

v_call: TRBV9
cdr3_aa: ASSAASGYPPDTGELF

v_call: TRBV6-5
cdr3_aa: ASSSNTYSNQPQH

v_call: TRBV19
cdr3_aa: ASSLGTGGTQPQH

v_call: TRBV7-9
cdr3_aa: ASITYPSGNTIY

v_call: TRBV7-2
cdr3_aa: ASSVAAPETYEQY

v_call: TRBV12-3/TRBV12-4
cdr3_aa: ASSLARTGIGYT

v_call: TRBV6-1
cdr3_aa: ASSEEVWQNTEAF

v_call: TRBV19
cdr3_aa: ASSMNRGGTGELF

v_call: TRBV7-2
cdr3_aa: ASSLEGTQNSPLH